This T cell receptor beta chain was captured by sequencing in a study of cytomegalovirus exposure and HLA in healthy donors. Regarding the study as a whole: The authors judged a highly shared variant cluster likely a sequencing artifact.

Trimming cost V 0 bases and J 7 bases, with 13 bases left between them. This CDR3 spans 15 amino acids. The germline CDR1 and CDR2 sequences are LGHNA and YNFKEQ. Note on this clone: Its target is unknown.

13 Jbeta primers and 60 Vbeta primers were used for the PCR. Assay used: immunoSEQ multiplex PCR; TCRdb lists only in-frame clones, some missing. The sample carries roughly 100,000 clones, around 60% recorded once. This rearrangement joins TRBV4-2 to TRBJ1-5, with a possible D match to TRBD1 (5 bases). The source of this sequence is a woman in her forties or fifties in good health and CMV-seronegative. Sequenced input: PBMCs. The DNA of the CDR3 is TGTGCCAGCAGCCAAGATCTGTCAGGGTTCCAGCCCCAGCATTTT. Translation: CASSQDLSGFQPQHF.